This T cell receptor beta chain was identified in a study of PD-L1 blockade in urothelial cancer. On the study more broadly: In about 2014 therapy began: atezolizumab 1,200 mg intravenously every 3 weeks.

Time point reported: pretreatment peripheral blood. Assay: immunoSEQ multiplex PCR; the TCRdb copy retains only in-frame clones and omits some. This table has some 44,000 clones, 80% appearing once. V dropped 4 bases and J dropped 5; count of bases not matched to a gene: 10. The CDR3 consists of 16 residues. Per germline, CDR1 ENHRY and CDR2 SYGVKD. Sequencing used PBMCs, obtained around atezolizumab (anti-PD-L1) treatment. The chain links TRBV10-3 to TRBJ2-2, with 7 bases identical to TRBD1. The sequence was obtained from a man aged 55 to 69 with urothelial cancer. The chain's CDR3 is CAISGQGNGNTGELFF. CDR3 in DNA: TGTGCCATCAGTGGACAGGGAAACGGAAATACCGGGGAGCTGTTTTTT.